This TCR beta chain was recovered during a study of human T cells and chemical hapten exposure. Study in general: The study lasted approximately 25 weeks, and patients were dosed weekly with diphenylcyclopropenone on the scalp throughout.

Between the trimmed V and J ends, which lost 5 bases and 4 bases, there was a span of 8 bases. This CDR3 contains 12 residues. Via MiXCR, TCRdb re-called the RACE reads, giving one row per CDR3 protein. The sample records 380,000 or so distinct CDR3 sequences, around 5.5% being singletons. This clonotype was counted at least ten times. Described time point: pre-sensitization, week 0. Treatment noted: therapeutic diphenylcyclopropenone sensitization with weekly scalp DPC. In every case, blood was obtained before the patch test was applied. V and J are TRBV12-3 or TRBV12-4 and TRBJ2-5; D is uncertain. This sequence was found in a woman aged 18-29 years with alopecia areata. Some clones in this sample may be carry-over from other donors' samples. The specimen was whole blood, collected in connection with sensitization to the hapten diphenylcyclopropenone (DPC). The CDR3 region has the DNA TGTGCCAGCAGTCATAAGGCAGAGACCCAGTACTTC. Translated, it gives CASSHKAETQYF.